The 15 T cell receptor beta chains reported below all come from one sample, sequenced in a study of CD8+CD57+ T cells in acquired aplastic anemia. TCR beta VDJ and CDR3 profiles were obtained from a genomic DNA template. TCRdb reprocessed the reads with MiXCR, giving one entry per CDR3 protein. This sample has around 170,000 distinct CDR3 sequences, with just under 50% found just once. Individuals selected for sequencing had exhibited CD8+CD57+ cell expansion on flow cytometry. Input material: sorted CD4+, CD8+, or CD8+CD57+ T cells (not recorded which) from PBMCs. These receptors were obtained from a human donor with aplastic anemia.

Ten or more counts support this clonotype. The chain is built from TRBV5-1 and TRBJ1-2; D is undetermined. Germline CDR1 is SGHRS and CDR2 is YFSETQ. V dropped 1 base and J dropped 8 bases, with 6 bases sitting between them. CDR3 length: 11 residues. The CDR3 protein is CASSLLGGYTF. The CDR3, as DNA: TGCGCCAGCAGCTTGTTGGGCGGCTACACCTTC. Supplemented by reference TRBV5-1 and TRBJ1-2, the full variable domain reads KAGVTQTPRYLIKTRGQQVTLSCSPISGHRSVSWYQQTPGQGLQFLFEYFSETQRNKGNFPGRFSGRQFSNSRSEMNVSTLELGDSALYLCASSLLGGYTFGSGTRLTVV.

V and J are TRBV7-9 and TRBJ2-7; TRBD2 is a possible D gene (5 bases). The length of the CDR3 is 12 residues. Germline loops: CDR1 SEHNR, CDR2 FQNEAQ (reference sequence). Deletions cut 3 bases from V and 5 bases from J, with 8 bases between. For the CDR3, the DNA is TGTGCCAGCAGCTTGTACGGGGACGAGCAGTACTTC. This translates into CASSLYGDEQYF.

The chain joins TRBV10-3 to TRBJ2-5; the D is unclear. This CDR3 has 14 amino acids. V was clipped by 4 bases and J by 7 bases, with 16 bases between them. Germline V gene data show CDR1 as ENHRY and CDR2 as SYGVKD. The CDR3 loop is CAISGKGEIGTQYF. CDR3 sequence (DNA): TGTGCCATCAGTGGGAAGGGTGAGATTGGGACCCAGTACTTC.

CDR3 DNA sequence: TGCGCCAGCAGCTTGTGGGGGACAGGGGGCCGGAGCGAGCAGTACTTC. This codes for CASSLWGTGGRSEQYF. The chain links TRBV5-1 to TRBJ2-7; 12 nucleotides align to TRBD1. The germline V gene has CDR1 SGHRS and CDR2 YFSETQ. This CDR3 is 16 amino acids long. V lost 1 base to trimming and J lost 6 bases; unmatched junction nucleotides: 8.

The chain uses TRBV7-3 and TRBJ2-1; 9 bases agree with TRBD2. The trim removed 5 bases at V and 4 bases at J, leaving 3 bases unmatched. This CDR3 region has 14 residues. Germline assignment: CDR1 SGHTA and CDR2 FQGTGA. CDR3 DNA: TGTGCCAGCAGCCGGACTAGCGATTACAATGAGCAGTTCTTC. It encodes CASSRTSDYNEQFF.

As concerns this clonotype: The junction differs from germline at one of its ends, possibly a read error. The CDR3 DNA follows: TGTGTCAGCAGCGAGGGGGGACTAGCGGGCCTCCTGTTCTTC. Encoded protein: CVSSEGGLAGLLFF. The V call is TRBV9, the J call TRBJ2-1; TRBD2 agrees at 12 bases. Germline loops: CDR1 SGDLS, CDR2 YYNGEE. The CDR3 sequence is 14 residues long.

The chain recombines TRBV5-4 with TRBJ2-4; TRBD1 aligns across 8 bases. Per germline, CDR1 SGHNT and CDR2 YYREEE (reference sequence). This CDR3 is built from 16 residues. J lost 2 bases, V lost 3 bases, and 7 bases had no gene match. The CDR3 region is CASSSWTGLTKNIQYF. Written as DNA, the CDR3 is TGTGCCAGCAGCTCTTGGACAGGGCTAACCAAAAACATTCAGTACTTC. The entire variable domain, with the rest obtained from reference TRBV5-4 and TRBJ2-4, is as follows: ETGVTQSPTHLIKTRGQQVTLRCSSQSGHNTVSWYQQALGQGPQFIFQYYREEENGRGNFPPRFSGLQFPNYSSELNVNALELDDSALYLCASSSWTGLTKNIQYFGAGTRLSVL.

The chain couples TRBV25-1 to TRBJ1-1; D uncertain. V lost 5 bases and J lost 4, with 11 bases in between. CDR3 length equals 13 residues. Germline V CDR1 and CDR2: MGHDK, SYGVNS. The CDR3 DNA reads TGTGCCAGCAGTTTAGGTTGGCTCACTGAAGCTTTCTTT. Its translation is CASSLGWLTEAFF.

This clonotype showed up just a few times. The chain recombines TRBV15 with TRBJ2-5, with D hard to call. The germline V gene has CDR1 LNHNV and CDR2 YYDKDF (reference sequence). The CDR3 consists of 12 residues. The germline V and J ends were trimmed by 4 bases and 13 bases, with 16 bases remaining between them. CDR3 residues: CATSIFRVPMYF. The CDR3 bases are TGTGCCACCAGCATATTCCGAGTCCCTATGTACTTC.

CDR3 bases: TGTGCCAGCAGCTTAGCGAGCGGGACCTACGAGCAGTACTTC. Translation gives CASSLASGTYEQYF. This sequence joins TRBV7-8 and TRBJ2-7, with 7 bases lining up with TRBD2. In germline, CDR1 is SGHVS, CDR2 FQNEAQ. This CDR3 contains 14 residues. The junction had 1 base not matched to a gene; V was cut back by 0 bases and J by 2 bases.

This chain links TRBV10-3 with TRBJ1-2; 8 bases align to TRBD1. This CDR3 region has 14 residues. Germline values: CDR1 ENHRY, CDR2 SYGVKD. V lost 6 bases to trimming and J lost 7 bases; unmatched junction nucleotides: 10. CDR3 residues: CAIRLDRVVGGYTF. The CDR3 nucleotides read TGTGCCATCAGGCTGGACAGGGTTGTCGGTGGCTACACCTTC.

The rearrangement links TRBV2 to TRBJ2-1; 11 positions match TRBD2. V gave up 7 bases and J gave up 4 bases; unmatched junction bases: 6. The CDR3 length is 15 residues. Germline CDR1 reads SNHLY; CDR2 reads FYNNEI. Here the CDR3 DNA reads TGTGCCAGCAACCTGGGACTAGCGGCTTACAATGAGCAGTTCTTC. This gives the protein CASNLGLAAYNEQFF.

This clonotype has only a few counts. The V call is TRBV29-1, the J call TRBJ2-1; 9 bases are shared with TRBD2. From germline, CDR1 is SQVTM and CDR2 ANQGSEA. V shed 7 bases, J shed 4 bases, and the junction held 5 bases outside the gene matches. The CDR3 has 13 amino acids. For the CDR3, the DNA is TGCAGCGGCACTAGCGGGCTGTACAATGAGCAGTTCTTC. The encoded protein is CSGTSGLYNEQFF.

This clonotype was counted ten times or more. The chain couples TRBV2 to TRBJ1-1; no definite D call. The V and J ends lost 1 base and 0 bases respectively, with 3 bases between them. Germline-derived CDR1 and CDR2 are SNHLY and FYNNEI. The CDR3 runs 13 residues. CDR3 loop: CASSEELNTEAFF. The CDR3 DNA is TGTGCCAGCAGTGAAGAATTGAACACTGAAGCTTTCTTT.

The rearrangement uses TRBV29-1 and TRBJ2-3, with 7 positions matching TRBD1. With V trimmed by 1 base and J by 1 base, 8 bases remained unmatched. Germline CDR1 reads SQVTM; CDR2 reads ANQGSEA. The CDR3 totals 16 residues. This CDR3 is CSVEATGSGRTDTQYF. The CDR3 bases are TGCAGCGTTGAAGCGACAGGGTCGGGTCGCACAGATACGCAGTATTTT.